This T cell receptor beta chain was captured in a study of T-cell reconstitution after alpha-beta-depleted transplantation in children (dated by TCRdb to the mid-2010s). Turning to the overall study: Using TCR repertoire profiling, the study quantitatively followed how T-cell immune reconstitution unfolded in children after TCRalphabeta/CD19-depleted allogeneic hematopoietic cell transplantation.

V ends up 6 bases short and J 7 bases short, with an unmatched junction base count of 9. From the cysteine through the phenylalanine, the CDR3 covers 14 amino acids. Solely the CDR3 DNA is kept, with 42 bases framed from the first base. CDR1 and CDR2, looked up from the germline V gene, are MNHEY and SVGEGT. Libraries were built with PCR. Sequenced using an Illumina HiSeq 2500. Molecular barcoding was employed in the preparation of TCR libraries, with unique molecular identifiers being used to normalize TCRbeta repertoire quantification. TCRdb ran its own pipeline on the public reads, namely fastp trimming at Q25 and MiXCR clone calling, and kept in-frame beta chains. Each CDR3 protein appears once, grouped with its most common genes and DNA. In all, the sample holds about half a million distinct CDR3 sequences, and roughly an eighth of those were seen once. About 5.4% of the sample comes from the top ten.

On this clonotype: Its binding antigen is unknown. No base quality values were provided; no much bigger clone lies one nucleotide off.

Recombination connected TRBV6-2 or TRBV6-3 to TRBJ2-1, with 7 bases matching TRBD2. The sequence was collected from a human donor who donated a stem cell graft to a child with combined immunodeficiency. Sample: PBMCs from the stem cell graft donor, taken from the stem cell graft. In nucleotide form, the sequence is TGTGCCAGCAGAGTGGGGGGAGGGCCTAATGAGCAGTTCTTC. The translation is CASRVGGGPNEQFF.